These 21 T cell receptor beta chains came from one sample sequenced in a study of blood T cells in healthy people across ages (dated by TCRdb to the mid-2010s). Library method: 5' RACE. Sequenced using an Illumina HiSeq 2500. A second about 6 to 11 cycle PCR used a sample-barcoded 5' primer and a J-beta primer mix. In-frame beta chains were kept once TCRdb had trimmed the public reads at Q25 with fastp and called clones with MiXCR. Under each unique CDR3 protein, matching rows form one entry showing the most common genes and DNA. The sample table lists 700,000 or so distinct CDR3 sequences, approximately 21% of them with a count of one. 22% of the sample belongs to the ten largest clones. Sequencing was performed on blood. The receptors stem from a man aged 65 to 85 in good health.

The CDR3 loop is CASSLLGGEETQYF. The DNA of the CDR3 is TGTGCCAGCAGTTTATTAGGAGGGGAAGAGACCCAGTACTTC. The V gene is TRBV12-3 or TRBV12-4, the J gene TRBJ2-5; TRBD2 is a possible D gene (6 bases). The germline V and J ends were trimmed by 2 bases and 3 bases, with 10 bases remaining between them. The CDR3 loop spans 14 amino acids.

This clonotype was detected a few times. This sequence joins TRBV7-9 and TRBJ2-1; D is possibly TRBD2 (5 bases). V lost 3 bases and J lost 8, with 8 bases in between. In germline, CDR1 is SEHNR, CDR2 FQNEAQ (reference sequence). The CDR3 sequence is 12 residues long. CDR3 amino acids: CASSLRVDEQFF. CDR3 DNA sequence: TGTGCCAGCAGCTTGCGGGTTGATGAGCAGTTCTTC.

This clonotype was observed a handful of times. This chain links TRBV7-2 with TRBJ2-3; maybe TRBD2 (5 bases). CDR3 length equals 14 residues. CDR1 SGHTA and CDR2 FQGNSA come from the germline V gene. V shed 5 bases and J shed 5 bases, with 14 bases lying between them. The CDR3 here is CASSQSGGGDTQYF. CDR3 coding DNA: TGTGCCAGCAGCCAGTCGGGTGGAGGAGATACGCAGTATTTT. Full variable domain (rest looked up from reference TRBV7-2 and TRBJ2-3): GAGVSQSPSNKVTEKGKDVELRCDPISGHTALYWYRQSLGQGLEFLIYFQGNSAPDKSGLPSDRFSAERTGGSVSTLTIQRTQQEDSAVYLCASSQSGGGDTQYFGPGTRLTVL.

V usage is TRBV12-3 or TRBV12-4 and J usage is TRBJ1-2; D might be TRBD1 (6 bases). The CDR3 is 13 amino acids. The V end lost 5 bases, the J end lost 6 bases, and 13 bases lay between the germline ends. Here the CDR3 reads CASSLRTENGYTF. The CDR3 DNA is TGTGCCAGCAGTCTAAGGACAGAAAATGGCTACACCTTC.

There are a few counts of this clonotype. The chain links TRBV29-1 to TRBJ2-2; tentatively, D is TRBD1 (5 bases). V lost 2 bases and J 4 bases, leaving 8 bases between the germline ends. The CDR3 sequence is 13 residues long. Germline assignment: CDR1 SQVTM and CDR2 ANQGSEA. The CDR3 spells CSVERTSTGELFF. The CDR3 region has the DNA TGCAGCGTTGAACGGACAAGCACCGGGGAGCTGTTTTTT.

Comments on this clonotype: The junction and the germline gene differ at one end; a read error may be behind it. This sequence joins TRBV2 and TRBJ2-3, with a weak D call TRBD2 (7 bases). The CDR3 contains 13 residues. Germline V lookup: CDR1 SNHLY, CDR2 FYNNEI. The CDR3 is CASPPGGTDTQYF. In DNA form, the CDR3 reads TGTGCCAGCCCGCCGGGGGGCACGGATACGCAGTATTTT.

This clonotype was seen a few times. J is TRBJ2-3 and V is TRBV20-1; 7 positions agree with TRBD2. The V gene's germline CDR1 is DFQATT and CDR2 SNEGSKA (reference sequence). V shed 5 bases, J shed 2 bases, and the junction held 13 bases outside the gene matches. CDR3 length: 16 residues. The CDR3 bases are TGCAGTGCTCCCCGGACTAGGGACCAGTTCACAGATACGCAGTATTTT. Translated: CSAPRTRDQFTDTQYF.

The gene calls are TRBV20-1 and TRBJ1-1, with D perhaps TRBD1 (6 bases). This CDR3 region has 18 residues. Per the germline V gene, CDR1 is DFQATT and CDR2 is SNEGSKA (reference sequence). Trimming cost V 5 bases and J 4 bases, with 29 bases left between them. The CDR3 loop reads CSASHPLGLGPRGTEAFF. DNA of the CDR3: TGCAGTGCTTCCCATCCCCTCGGACTCGGTCCCAGGGGCACTGAAGCTTTCTTT.

This clonotype was observed a handful of times. The chain recombines TRBV29-1 with TRBJ2-1; 8 bases match TRBD2. Germline lookup yields CDR1 SQVTM and CDR2 ANQGSEA. The V segment lost 2 bases and the J segment 7 bases; nucleotides outside the gene matches: 13. The length of the CDR3 is 16 residues. CDR3: CSVEHPREGLENEQFF. DNA of the CDR3: TGCAGCGTTGAACATCCCCGGGAGGGCCTTGAGAATGAGCAGTTCTTC.

This clonotype was detected a few times. The chain recombines TRBV7-2 with TRBJ2-1; D ambiguous. Between the trimmed V and J ends, which lost 1 base and 7 bases, there was a span of 8 bases. In germline, CDR1 is SGHTA, CDR2 FQGNSA. The CDR3 has 13 residues. The CDR3: CASSLDYSNEQFF. The CDR3 coding sequence is TGTGCCAGCAGCTTAGACTATTCGAATGAGCAGTTCTTC.

The table lists this clonotype with a few counts. The chain couples TRBV10-3 to TRBJ1-5; no clear D gene. The V gene's germline CDR1 is ENHRY and CDR2 SYGVKD. This CDR3 spans 13 amino acids. V lost 4 bases to trimming and J lost 4 bases, with 8 bases between them. The CDR3 coding sequence is TGTGCCATCAGTGGTGACCGAAATCAGCCCCAGCATTTT. Translated: CAISGDRNQPQHF.

This clonotype was observed a handful of times. This chain links TRBV20-1 with TRBJ2-3; D is possibly TRBD1 (6 bases). CDR1 DFQATT and CDR2 SNEGSKA come from the germline V gene (reference sequence). The germline V and J ends were trimmed by 5 bases and 5 bases, with 20 bases remaining between them. This CDR3 is 15 amino acids long. In DNA, the CDR3 is TGCAGTGCTCGTCGGTGGGGGCGAGGAAAAGATACGCAGTATTTT. Amino acids: CSARRWGRGKDTQYF.

This clonotype was seen many times. The chain carries TRBV5-1 and TRBJ2-5; D is undetermined. V lost 2 bases, J lost 1 base, and 9 bases lay in between. The CDR3 covers 14 residues. Germline V gene lookup returns CDR1 SGHRS and CDR2 YFSETQ. The CDR3 DNA sequence: TGCGCCAGCAGCTTTCGGCTATCCCAAGAGACCCAGTACTTC. Protein sequence: CASSFRLSQETQYF.

This clonotype was counted only a few times. The genes are TRBV7-9 and TRBJ1-2; TRBD1 agrees at 10 bases. This CDR3 has 13 amino acids. Germline V gene data show CDR1 as SEHNR and CDR2 as FQNEAQ (reference sequence). With V trimmed by 6 bases and J by 6 bases, 4 bases remained unmatched. CDR3 region: CASRLGQGDGYTF. The CDR3 nucleotides read TGTGCCAGCAGACTCGGACAGGGGGATGGCTACACCTTC.

This clonotype has at least ten counts. The gene calls are TRBV21-1 and TRBJ1-1. TRBV21-1 is designated a pseudogene. The CDR3 totals 14 residues. The CDR3 region has the DNA TGTGCCAGCAGCAAAGACGGAAGAAACACTGAAGCTTTCTTT. Amino acid sequence: CASSKDGRNTEAFF.

The rearrangement joins TRBV29-1 to TRBJ1-2; 7 nucleotides match TRBD1. CDR3 length: 12 amino acids. From germline, CDR1 is SQVTM and CDR2 ANQGSEA. This chain's CDR3 is CSARDSNYGYTF. The CDR3 nucleotides read TGCAGTGCTCGGGACAGCAACTATGGCTACACCTTC.

The V call is TRBV6-1, the J call TRBJ2-1; 13 nucleotides agree with TRBD2. This CDR3 has 14 amino acids. CDR1 and CDR2 from the germline V gene are MNHNS and SASEGT. Trimming took 7 bases from V and 6 from J; bases not matched to a gene: 3. Written as DNA, the CDR3 is TGTGCCAGCATTAGGACTAGCGGGAGCAATGAGCAGTTCTTC. It encodes CASIRTSGSNEQFF.

This chain uses TRBV12-3 or TRBV12-4 with TRBJ2-5; D remains ambiguous. The J call is doubtful: the DNA matches TRBJ2-7 better. The CDR3 sequence is 12 residues long. Here the CDR3 DNA reads TGTGCCAGCAGTTGGCGCGGATACGAGCAGTACTTC. Translating gives CASSWRGYEQYF.

The J gene is TRBJ2-3, the V gene TRBV12-3 or TRBV12-4, with 8 bases fitting TRBD2. The CDR3 extends over 14 amino acids. Trimming at V came to 7 bases and at J to 6 bases, leaving 9 bases not matched to a gene. The CDR3 DNA reads as TGTGCCAGCAAAAAGAGAGCGGGAGAGGATACGCAGTATTTT. Translation: CASKKRAGEDTQYF.

As concerns this clonotype: A much more abundant neighbour one base away suggests this may be a read error. Given the absence of the conserved phenylalanine or tryptophan at the CDR3 end, a read error is likely. This chain uses TRBV6-6 with TRBJ2-3, with 7 bases that match TRBD1. Germline V gives CDR1 MNHNY, CDR2 SVGAGI (reference sequence). J gave up 7 bases and V 4 bases, and 11 bases lay outside the gene matches. CDR3 length equals 15 residues. Here the CDR3 DNA reads TGTGCCAGCAGTTGGCACCCAGAGACAGGGCATACGCAGTATTTA. It translates to CASSWHPETGHTQYL.

The chain joins TRBV5-1 to TRBJ2-4; no clear D. CDR1 and CDR2 (germline): SGHRS, YFSETQ. The CDR3 has 12 amino acids. V was clipped by 0 bases and J by 11 bases, with 9 bases between them. CDR3 in amino acids: CASSLDDQVQYF. Here the CDR3 DNA reads TGCGCCAGCAGCTTGGACGACCAGGTTCAGTACTTC.